One sample yielded the 15 T cell receptor beta chains listed below, sequenced in a study of blood T cells in healthy people across ages. It was with a sample-barcoded 5' primer and a J-beta primer mix that a second PCR of about 7 to 12 cycles was run. TCRdb redid the calling of the 5' RACE reads with MiXCR, one entry per CDR3 protein. Here the sample spans 1.5 million to 2 million distinct CDR3 sequences, 25% to 30% being singletons. The source material was blood. These receptor sequences come from a woman aged 25 to 39 in good health.

This clonotype came up many times. Here the CDR3 DNA reads TGTGCCACCAGCAGAGATCGTACTCCCAACTATGGCTACACCTTC. Its protein is CATSRDRTPNYGYTF. V gene TRBV15 combines with J gene TRBJ1-2; D not certain. The CDR3 contains 15 residues. The germline CDR1 and CDR2 sequences are LNHNV and YYDKDF (reference sequence). V was shortened by 0 bases and J by 2 bases, with 10 bases between the two germline ends.

This clonotype occurred a few times. The chain employs TRBV2 and TRBJ2-3; unclear D gene. The V end lost 8 bases, the J end lost 6 bases, and 12 bases lay between the germline ends. The CDR3 is 12 residues long. Germline CDR1 reads SNHLY; CDR2 reads FYNNEI. The CDR3 DNA reads as TGTGCCAGCTATGTAAATTCTGATACGCAGTATTTT. Encoded protein: CASYVNSDTQYF.

This clonotype came up a few times. V is TRBV12-3 or TRBV12-4 and J is TRBJ2-1, with 7 nucleotides matching TRBD2. Unmatched junction bases numbered 18, after V lost 6 bases and J lost 7 bases. This CDR3 spans 17 amino acids. The CDR3 coding sequence is TGTGCCAGCAGCTCCCGTATAGTCACTAGCGTCGTGAATGAGCAGTTCTTC. As protein: CASSSRIVTSVVNEQFF.

This clonotype was counted once. This rearrangement joins TRBV20-1 to TRBJ2-3; 7 nucleotides line up with TRBD2. The CDR3 spans 17 residues. The trim removed 1 base at V and 3 bases at J, leaving 13 bases unmatched. Germline CDR1 and CDR2: DFQATT and SNEGSKA (reference sequence). In DNA form, the CDR3 reads TGCAGTGCTAGAGGATTCGCGGGAGCCGGGGCGACAGATACGCAGTATTTT. Amino acid sequence: CSARGFAGAGATDTQYF.

V gene TRBV29-1 combines with J gene TRBJ2-4; D might be TRBD1 or TRBD2, each matching 5 bases. Germline-derived CDR1 and CDR2 are SQVTM and ANQGSEA. Between the trimmed V and J ends, which lost 7 bases and 13 bases, there was a span of 23 bases. The CDR3 loop spans 13 amino acids. This CDR3 is CSAWKGGGEGQYF. CDR3 DNA sequence: TGCAGCGCCTGGAAGGGCGGTGGCGAGGGGCAGTACTTC.

This clonotype was seen repeatedly, ten times or more. The rearrangement links TRBV7-2 to TRBJ2-7; possible D gene TRBD2, 6 bases. This CDR3 region has 15 residues. V lost 6 bases, J lost 0 bases, and 15 bases lay in between. Germline V gene data show CDR1 as SGHTA and CDR2 as FQGNSA. The DNA for the CDR3 is TGTGCCAGCAGTCGGTCTCGGGAGAGCTCCTACGAGCAGTACTTC. Translated: CASSRSRESSYEQYF.

This clonotype has ten or more counts. The CDR3 sequence: CSVKLGYEQYF. Here the CDR3 DNA reads TGCAGCGTTAAGTTGGGTTACGAGCAGTACTTC. The chain joins TRBV29-1 to TRBJ2-7; D unclear. Germline CDR1 reads SQVTM; CDR2 reads ANQGSEA. This CDR3 region has 11 residues. The V and J ends lost 5 bases and 4 bases respectively, with 9 bases between them.

This chain joins TRBV5-1 and TRBJ1-2; 9 nucleotides line up with TRBD1. This CDR3 has 18 amino acids. Trimming took 4 bases from V and 0 from J; bases not matched to a gene: 13. From germline, CDR1 is SGHRS and CDR2 YFSETQ. The CDR3 sequence is CASSPPTGGEFSNYGYTF. For the CDR3, the DNA is TGCGCCAGCAGCCCGCCCACAGGGGGCGAGTTTTCTAACTATGGCTACACCTTC.

This clonotype appeared a few times. The chain uses TRBV24-1 and TRBJ2-3, with unresolved D. This CDR3 has 13 residues. Germline loops: CDR1 KGHDR, CDR2 SFDVKD. V was cut by 3 bases and J by 6 bases, with 9 bases left in between. The CDR3 protein is CATSDRWSDTQYF. The CDR3 nucleotides read TGTGCCACCAGTGATCGTTGGAGCGATACGCAGTATTTT.

This clonotype was observed many times. The chain carries TRBV11-2 and TRBJ2-7; D ambiguous. Germline V gene data show CDR1 as SGHAT and CDR2 as FQNNGV. Trimming took off 0 bases at V and 3 bases at J, with 6 bases between the two ends. The CDR3 is 13 amino acids. The CDR3 DNA sequence: TGTGCCAGCAGCTTAGAGGGGATCTACGAGCAGTACTTC. Translating it yields CASSLEGIYEQYF.

This rearrangement joins TRBV5-4 to TRBJ2-5; the D gene is possibly TRBD1 (6 bases). Gene TRBJ2-7 matches the end of the DNA better, so the J call may be wrong. This CDR3 comprises 14 residues. The germline gives CDR1 SGHNT, CDR2 YYREEE (reference sequence). The CDR3 bases are TGTGCCAGCAGCACACAGGGTAGAACCTACGAGCAGTACTTC. The encoded protein is CASSTQGRTYEQYF.

This clonotype came up many times. This chain joins TRBV7-9 and TRBJ2-5, with TRBD1 matching 9 bases. The V segment lost 3 bases and the J segment 1 base; nucleotides outside the gene matches: 6. CDR1 SEHNR and CDR2 FQNEAQ come from the germline V gene (reference sequence). This CDR3 is built from 16 residues. Here the CDR3 DNA reads TGTGCCAGCAGCTTCGTCGGGACAGGGCTCCAAGAGACCCAGTACTTC. Its translation: CASSFVGTGLQETQYF. Full variable domain (outside the CDR3, taken from reference TRBV7-9 and TRBJ2-5): DTGVSQNPRHKITKRGQNVTFRCDPISEHNRLYWYRQTLGQGPEFLTYFQNEAQLEKSRLLSDRFSAERPKGSFSTLEIQRTEQGDSAMYLCASSFVGTGLQETQYFGPGTRLLVL.

This clonotype came up a few times. This rearrangement joins TRBV20-1 to TRBJ1-2; possibly TRBD1 for D (5 bases). The V end was cut by 1 base, the J end by 4 bases, with 13 bases between. The CDR3 is 14 residues long. In germline, CDR1 is DFQATT, CDR2 SNEGSKA (reference sequence). CDR3 nucleotide sequence: TGCAGTGCTAGAGCCGCCAGGGAGAGCTATGGCTACACCTTC. It is translated as CSARAARESYGYTF.

The chain carries TRBV15 and TRBJ1-2, with TRBD1 as a possible D gene (6 bases). Trimming took off 5 bases at V and 7 bases at J, with 14 bases between the two ends. Germline CDR1 LNHNV, CDR2 YYDKDF (reference sequence). This CDR3 has 13 residues. CDR3 sequence (DNA): TGTGCCACCAGCTCACGGACAGATAGTGGCTACACCTTC. Protein: CATSSRTDSGYTF.

This clonotype was counted many times. The chain carries TRBV29-1 and TRBJ2-7; TRBD1 aligns across 7 bases. Germline V gene sequence: CDR1 SQVTM, CDR2 ANQGSEA. The CDR3 covers 14 residues. J lost 4 bases, V lost 4 bases, and 10 bases had no gene match. CDR3 sequence (DNA): TGCAGCGTTGGTGTGGCAGGGGGTAGGTACGAGCAGTACTTC. Encoded protein: CSVGVAGGRYEQYF.